A selection of T cell receptor beta chains follows, all from one sample in a study of blood T cell repertoires in COVID-19. Generated by immunoSEQ multiplex PCR, the TCRdb table keeps only in-frame clones and is missing some. The repertoire holds about 64,000 clones, with around 90% as singletons. Specimen: peripheral blood. Receptors originate from a woman of 80 years or more with active COVID-19. The CDR3 runs from the conserved cysteine through the conserved F or W. Each record gives: CDR3 DNA, CDR3 protein, D gene, V gene, clone size, J gene. The D gene is left open where the match is weak. Some rows have no size entry. The others give once, few or many, or a class for an expanded clone.

TGTGCCAGCAGCTTAAAGCGGACAGTTCAGAACACCGGGGAGCTGTTTTTT | CASSLKRTVQNTGELFF | - | TRBV11-3 | - | TRBJ2-2
TGTGCCAGCAGTTTAGCCGCCCGCCGGCAGGGCCGGAACTTGGGGGCCAACGTCCTGACTTTC | CASSLAARRQGRNLGANVLTF | - | TRBV27 | - | TRBJ2-6
TGTGCCAGCAGGAAAGGGGGTGGAGTGAACACTGAAGCTTTCTTT | CASRKGGGVNTEAFF | - | TRBV28 | - | TRBJ1-1
TGTGCCTGGAGTGTATCGGGGGTCGAGCAGTACTTC | CAWSVSGVEQYF | - | TRBV30 | - | TRBJ2-7
TGTGCCTGGAACCCGACAGGAGCTGGAAACACCATATATTTT | CAWNPTGAGNTIYF | - | TRBV30 | once | TRBJ1-3
TGTGCCAGCAGTCCCGGGACAGGGGGCACTGAAGCTTTCTTT | CASSPGTGGTEAFF | TRBD1 | TRBV3-1/TRBV3-2 | - | TRBJ1-1
TGCGCCAGCAGCGCCGGGGGGATGGAACAAGAGACCCAGTACTTC | CASSAGGMEQETQYF | TRBD2 | TRBV5-1 | - | TRBJ2-5
TGTGCCAGCAGCTTAGCACCGGGACTAGCGGAGGGGGCCTACGAGCAGTACTTC | CASSLAPGLAEGAYEQYF | TRBD2 | TRBV7-8 | once | TRBJ2-7
TGTGCCAGCAGCAAAGACGGATTCGGTAGACAGGCGACAGATACGCAGTATTTT | CASSKDGFGRQATDTQYF | - | TRBV21-1 | - | TRBJ2-3
TGCGCCAGCATGTTGCCAGAAAATCAGCCCCAGCATTTT | CASMLPENQPQHF | - | TRBV23-1 | few | TRBJ1-5
TGTGCCAGCAGCGGCGGGGGGGCCAGGGCCTACAATGAGCAGTTCTTC | CASSGGGARAYNEQFF | TRBD2 | TRBV3-1/TRBV3-2 | - | TRBJ2-1
TGTGCCAGCAGTCCCCCGGGCGGGCGCTCCTACAATGAGCAGTTCTTC | CASSPPGGRSYNEQFF | - | TRBV28 | once | TRBJ2-1
TGTGCCAGCAGCCAAGACATAGCGGGGGTTGATACGCAGTATTTT | CASSQDIAGVDTQYF | TRBD2 | TRBV4-2 | - | TRBJ2-3
TGTGCCAGCAGCCCGGACAGGCTTAATAATGAAAAACTGTTTTTT | CASSPDRLNNEKLFF | TRBD1 | TRBV11-2 | - | TRBJ1-4
TGTGCCATCAGTGAAGGAGGGGTAGGGGTCGCTGGGGCCAACGTCCTGACTTTC | CAISEGGVGVAGANVLTF | - | TRBV10-3 | - | TRBJ2-6
TGTGCCAGCAGCCAAGATAGCTTGGGGACTTTACAGTTCTTC | CASSQDSLGTLQFF | - | TRBV3-1/TRBV3-2 | - | TRBJ2-1
TGTGCCAGCAGTTACTCTCCGCGCGGGCAAGAGACCCAGTACTTC | CASSYSPRGQETQYF | - | TRBV6-5 | - | TRBJ2-5
TGTGCCAGCAGCTTAAAAGTGATACTCTATGGCTACACCTTC | CASSLKVILYGYTF | - | TRBV5-8 | - | TRBJ1-2
TGTGCCAGCAGTTTACAGGACAGGTCTGGGGTGGCCCAGTACTTC | CASSLQDRSGVAQYF | TRBD1 | TRBV28 | - | TRBJ2-5
TGCGCCAGCAGCCGACTCCAAGGGGGCTCCTACAATGAGCAGTTCTTC | CASSRLQGGSYNEQFF | - | TRBV5-1 | - | TRBJ2-1
TGTGCCAGCAGCCAAGTAAGTGGCAGGGGGCTGAACACTGAAGCTTTCTTT | CASSQVSGRGLNTEAFF | TRBD1 | TRBV3-1/TRBV3-2 | - | TRBJ1-1
TGTGCCAGCAGCTTAGCGGGGGGGATGAACACTGAAGCTTTCTTT | CASSLAGGMNTEAFF | - | TRBV7-8 | - | TRBJ1-1